A selection of T cell receptor beta chains follows, all from one sample in a study of T cell responses to AZD1222 COVID-19 vaccine. The protocol was immunoSEQ multiplex PCR, while the TCRdb copy is restricted to in-frame clones and leaves out a portion. The data show approximately 90,000 clones, roughly nine tenths seen once. Here the sequenced sample was peripheral blood, taken on day 0 of AZD1222 vaccination. These receptors were taken from an adult in good health. The CDR3 runs from the conserved cysteine through the conserved F or W. A D gene is named only where the DNA matches it firmly. For some rows the clone size is stated as once, few or many, or as a class when expanded; others skip it.

clone size: .
D gene: .
V gene: TRBV13
J gene: TRBJ2-1
CDR3 protein: CASSLLGEISYNEQFF
CDR3 DNA: TGTGCCAGCAGCTTGTTGGGGGAGATATCGTACAATGAGCAGTTCTTC

clone size: .
D gene: TRBD1
V gene: TRBV27
J gene: TRBJ1-5
CDR3 protein: CASSPHGQGVAPQHF
CDR3 DNA: TGTGCCAGCAGTCCCCATGGACAGGGGGTCGCACCCCAGCATTTT

clone size: .
D gene: .
V gene: TRBV5-4
J gene: TRBJ2-3
CDR3 protein: CASSLVLGGGSTDTQYF
CDR3 DNA: TGTGCCAGCAGCTTGGTTCTGGGCGGGGGCTCCACAGATACGCAGTATTTT

clone size: .
D gene: .
V gene: TRBV20-1
J gene: TRBJ1-2
CDR3 protein: CSATDGSGYTF
CDR3 DNA: TGCAGTGCTACCGACGGCAGTGGCTACACCTTC

clone size: once
D gene: .
V gene: TRBV2
J gene: TRBJ2-3
CDR3 protein: CASSERSGRSASTDTQYF
CDR3 DNA: TGTGCCAGCAGTGAGAGGAGTGGGAGGTCTGCTAGCACAGATACGCAGTATTTT

clone size: few
D gene: .
V gene: TRBV6-4
J gene: TRBJ2-1
CDR3 protein: CASSDSSGSYNEQFF
CDR3 DNA: TGTGCCAGCAGTGACTCTAGCGGCTCCTACAATGAGCAGTTCTTC

clone size: .
D gene: .
V gene: TRBV2
J gene: TRBJ1-3
CDR3 protein: CASTGDSGNTIYF
CDR3 DNA: TGTGCCAGCACAGGGGACTCTGGAAACACCATATATTTT

clone size: .
D gene: .
V gene: TRBV27
J gene: TRBJ2-3
CDR3 protein: CASGHTAAVVRTDTQYF
CDR3 DNA: TGTGCCAGCGGTCATACAGCGGCGGTTGTGCGCACAGATACGCAGTATTTT

clone size: .
D gene: .
V gene: TRBV6-5
J gene: TRBJ2-1
CDR3 protein: CASSPGSSYNEQFF
CDR3 DNA: TGTGCCAGCAGCCCAGGGAGCTCCTACAATGAGCAGTTCTTC

clone size: .
D gene: .
V gene: TRBV27
J gene: TRBJ2-3
CDR3 protein: CASSLWGDTQYF
CDR3 DNA: TGTGCCAGCAGTTTGTGGGGAGATACGCAGTATTTT

clone size: .
D gene: TRBD1
V gene: TRBV24-1
J gene: TRBJ2-5
CDR3 protein: CATSVFIQGQETQYF
CDR3 DNA: TGTGCCACCAGTGTGTTTATACAGGGGCAAGAGACCCAGTACTTC

clone size: .
D gene: .
V gene: TRBV12-2
J gene: TRBJ1-2
CDR3 protein: CASRRPLWRENGYTF
CDR3 DNA: TGTGCAAGTCGCCGCCCCTTGTGGAGGGAGAATGGCTACACCTTC

clone size: .
D gene: TRBD1
V gene: TRBV6-5
J gene: TRBJ2-7
CDR3 protein: CASKSGTGEYEQYF
CDR3 DNA: TGTGCCAGCAAGTCCGGGACAGGGGAGTACGAGCAGTACTTC

clone size: .
D gene: .
V gene: TRBV6-2/TRBV6-3
J gene: TRBJ2-1
CDR3 protein: CASSSQRQGGIEQFF
CDR3 DNA: TGTGCCAGCAGTTCCCAGCGACAAGGAGGAATTGAGCAGTTCTTC

clone size: .
D gene: TRBD2
V gene: TRBV11-2
J gene: TRBJ2-7
CDR3 protein: CASSSVGRENEQYF
CDR3 DNA: TGTGCCAGCAGCTCTGTGGGGCGGGAGAACGAGCAGTACTTC

clone size: once
D gene: .
V gene: TRBV2
J gene: TRBJ1-2
CDR3 protein: CASRADGNYGYTF
CDR3 DNA: TGTGCCAGCAGGGCGGACGGTAACTATGGCTACACCTTC

clone size: .
D gene: .
V gene: TRBV11-3
J gene: TRBJ2-1
CDR3 protein: CASSYGDHGMFF
CDR3 DNA: TGTGCCAGCAGCTACGGCGACCACGGTATGTTCTTC

clone size: .
D gene: TRBD1
V gene: TRBV7-3
J gene: TRBJ1-2
CDR3 protein: CANPPRGQGARYGYTF
CDR3 DNA: TGTGCCAACCCCCCCAGGGGGCAGGGGGCTAGGTATGGCTACACCTTC

clone size: .
D gene: .
V gene: TRBV20-1
J gene: TRBJ1-2
CDR3 protein: CSASLVQSYGYTF
CDR3 DNA: TGCAGTGCTAGTTTGGTACAGTCCTATGGCTACACCTTC

clone size: .
D gene: .
V gene: TRBV4-1
J gene: TRBJ2-1
CDR3 protein: CASSQEKRVSGYEQFF
CDR3 DNA: TGCGCCAGCAGCCAAGAAAAGAGGGTCAGCGGCTATGAGCAGTTCTTC

clone size: .
D gene: .
V gene: TRBV19
J gene: TRBJ1-6
CDR3 protein: CASREQGWNNSPLHF
CDR3 DNA: TGTGCCAGTAGGGAACAGGGTTGGAATAATTCACCCCTCCACTTT

clone size: .
D gene: .
V gene: TRBV29-1
J gene: TRBJ2-5
CDR3 protein: CSVGPTQETQYF
CDR3 DNA: TGCAGCGTGGGACCGACCCAAGAGACCCAGTACTTC

clone size: once
D gene: .
V gene: TRBV9
J gene: TRBJ2-2
CDR3 protein: CASSVGQGSTGELFF
CDR3 DNA: TGTGCCAGCAGCGTAGGGCAGGGGTCGACCGGGGAGCTGTTTTTT

clone size: .
D gene: TRBD1
V gene: TRBV3-1/TRBV3-2
J gene: TRBJ1-4
CDR3 protein: CASSRRGQGGKLFF
CDR3 DNA: TGTGCCAGCAGCCGCCGGGGACAGGGAGGGAAACTGTTTTTT

clone size: .
D gene: .
V gene: TRBV6-1
J gene: TRBJ2-7
CDR3 protein: CASSEGGRNYEQYF
CDR3 DNA: TGTGCCAGCAGTGAAGGGGGCAGAAACTACGAGCAGTACTTC

clone size: .
D gene: .
V gene: TRBV6-4
J gene: TRBJ1-6
CDR3 protein: CASSGGTPFSPLHF
CDR3 DNA: TGTGCCAGCAGTGGAGGGACACCCTTTTCACCCCTCCACTTT

clone size: .
D gene: .
V gene: TRBV5-1
J gene: TRBJ2-7
CDR3 protein: CASSLAVAGHSLEQYF
CDR3 DNA: TGCGCCAGCAGCTTGGCCGTTGCGGGACACTCCTTGGAGCAGTACTTC

clone size: .
D gene: .
V gene: TRBV5-4
J gene: TRBJ1-1
CDR3 protein: CASSSAGEGWTEAFF
CDR3 DNA: TGTGCCAGCAGCTCAGCAGGGGAAGGGTGGACTGAAGCTTTCTTT

clone size: .
D gene: .
V gene: TRBV30
J gene: TRBJ2-1
CDR3 protein: CAWRDYSYNEQFF
CDR3 DNA: TGTGCCTGGAGGGACTACTCCTACAATGAGCAGTTCTTC

clone size: .
D gene: TRBD1
V gene: TRBV5-1
J gene: TRBJ1-3
CDR3 protein: CASGTGNGNTIYF
CDR3 DNA: TGCGCCTCCGGGACAGGGAATGGAAACACCATATATTTT

clone size: .
D gene: .
V gene: TRBV5-1
J gene: TRBJ2-5
CDR3 protein: CASSFGSPGETQYF
CDR3 DNA: TGCGCCAGCAGCTTTGGCTCCCCCGGGGAGACCCAGTACTTC

clone size: once
D gene: .
V gene: TRBV11-2
J gene: TRBJ2-5
CDR3 protein: CASSLVGSKETQYF
CDR3 DNA: TGTGCCAGCAGCTTAGTGGGGTCAAAAGAGACCCAGTACTTC

clone size: .
D gene: .
V gene: TRBV7-6
J gene: TRBJ2-7
CDR3 protein: CASSLARAGAAYEQYF
CDR3 DNA: TGTGCCAGCAGCTTAGCGAGAGCAGGAGCAGCCTACGAGCAGTACTTC

clone size: .
D gene: .
V gene: TRBV9
J gene: TRBJ1-2
CDR3 protein: CASSVDRQGLGYTF
CDR3 DNA: TGTGCCAGCAGCGTAGATCGGCAGGGGCTGGGCTACACCTTC

clone size: .
D gene: .
V gene: TRBV27
J gene: TRBJ2-1
CDR3 protein: CASSTNRPHPYNEQFF
CDR3 DNA: TGTGCCAGCAGCACTAACAGGCCGCACCCCTACAATGAGCAGTTCTTC

clone size: once
D gene: .
V gene: TRBV11-2
J gene: TRBJ1-1
CDR3 protein: CASIRGVGNTEAFF
CDR3 DNA: TGTGCCAGCATCAGGGGAGTAGGGAACACTGAAGCTTTCTTT

clone size: .
D gene: .
V gene: TRBV4-1
J gene: TRBJ2-3
CDR3 protein: CASSLTGTDTQYF
CDR3 DNA: TGCGCCAGCAGCCTTACCGGAACAGATACGCAGTATTTT

clone size: .
D gene: .
V gene: TRBV2
J gene: TRBJ2-5
CDR3 protein: CASSEAHGEREETQYF
CDR3 DNA: TGTGCCAGCAGTGAAGCTCATGGAGAGCGGGAAGAGACCCAGTACTTC

clone size: .
D gene: TRBD2
V gene: TRBV4-1
J gene: TRBJ2-1
CDR3 protein: CASSSRLGTSSYNEQFF
CDR3 DNA: TGCGCCAGCAGCTCCAGACTCGGGACTAGCTCCTACAATGAGCAGTTCTTC